This T cell receptor (beta chain) was captured in a study of CD8 T cells in ankylosing spondylitis. Study outcomes and limitations: As reported, disease-linked clones showed significant enrichment in matched ankylosing spondylitis synovial fluid. Previous work reported some of these motif variants in the synovial fluid and blood of reactive arthritis. Disease-linked clones bore a CD8+ phenotype and were relatively rare in peripheral blood.

This clonotype was observed at least ten times. Its specificity is not known. A quantitative 5'-RACE method, one with molecular barcodes, was used to make TCR beta libraries. TCRdb fed the 5' RACE reads into MiXCR, producing one record per CDR3 protein. The profile covers around 150,000 distinct CDR3 sequences, with about 10% appearing a single time and about 4% taken by the ten largest. The CDR3 is 16 amino acids. Trimming removed 5 bases at V and 3 bases at J, with 17 bases between. Germline V gene sequence: CDR1 MNHNS, CDR2 SASEGT. The specimen sequenced was blood, either unsorted or a sorted T cell fraction (not recorded which). This clonotype was sampled from a female donor with ankylosing spondylitis or in good health (not recorded which). This chain links TRBV6-1 with TRBJ2-1; D perhaps matches TRBD2 (6 bases). The CDR3 sequence: CASSTTQRRVYNEQFF. For the CDR3, the DNA is TGTGCCAGCAGTACCACTCAGCGGAGGGTCTACAATGAGCAGTTCTTC.